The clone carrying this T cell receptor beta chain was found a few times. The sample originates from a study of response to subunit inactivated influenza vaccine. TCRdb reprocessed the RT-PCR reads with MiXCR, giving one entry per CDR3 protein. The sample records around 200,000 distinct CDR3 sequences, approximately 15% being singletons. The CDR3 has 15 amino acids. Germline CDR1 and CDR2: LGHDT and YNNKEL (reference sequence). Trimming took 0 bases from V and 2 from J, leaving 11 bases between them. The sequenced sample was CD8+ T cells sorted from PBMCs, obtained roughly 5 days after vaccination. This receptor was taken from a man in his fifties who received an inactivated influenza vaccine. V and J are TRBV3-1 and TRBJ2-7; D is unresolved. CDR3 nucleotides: TGTGCCAGCAGCCAAGAGGGTTTAGGACCCTACGAGCAGTACTTC. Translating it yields CASSQEGLGPYEQYF.